This TCR beta chain was recovered during a study of blood T cell repertoires in COVID-19. Profiled with immunoSEQ multiplex PCR; TCRdb holds only in-frame clones, not every one. In the table there are 160,000 or so clones, 80% of which are singletons. This CDR3 spans 14 amino acids. Germline V gives CDR1 MNHEY, CDR2 SVGAGI. V shed 6 bases, J shed 3 bases, and the junction held 3 bases outside the gene matches. The J gene is TRBJ1-4, the V gene TRBV6-5, with 8 bases lining up with TRBD1. The sequence was collected from a man in his 60s with acute or convalescent COVID-19. Sequenced input: peripheral blood. The CDR3 DNA is TGTGCCAGCAGCGGACAGGGCGCTAATGAAAAACTGTTTTTT. Protein: CASSGQGANEKLFF.